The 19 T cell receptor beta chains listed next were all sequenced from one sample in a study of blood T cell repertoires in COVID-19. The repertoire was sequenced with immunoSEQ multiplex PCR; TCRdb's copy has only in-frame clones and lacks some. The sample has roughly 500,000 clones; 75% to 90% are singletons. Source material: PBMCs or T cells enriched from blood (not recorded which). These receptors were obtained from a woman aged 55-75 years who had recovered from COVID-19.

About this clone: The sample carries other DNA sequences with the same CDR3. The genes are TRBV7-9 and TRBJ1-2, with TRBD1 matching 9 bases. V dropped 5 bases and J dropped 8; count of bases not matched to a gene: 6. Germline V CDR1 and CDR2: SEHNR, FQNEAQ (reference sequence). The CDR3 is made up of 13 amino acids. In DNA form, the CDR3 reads TGTGCCAGCAGCCCGACAGGGGGAAGGGGCTACACCTTC. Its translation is CASSPTGGRGYTF.

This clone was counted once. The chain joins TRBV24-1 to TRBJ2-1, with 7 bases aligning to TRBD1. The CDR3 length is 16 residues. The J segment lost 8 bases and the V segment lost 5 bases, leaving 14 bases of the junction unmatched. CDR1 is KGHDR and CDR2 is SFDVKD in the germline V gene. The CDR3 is CATSAWGEGAKDEQFF. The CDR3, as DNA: TGTGCCACCAGTGCCTGGGGAGAGGGGGCGAAGGATGAGCAGTTCTTC.

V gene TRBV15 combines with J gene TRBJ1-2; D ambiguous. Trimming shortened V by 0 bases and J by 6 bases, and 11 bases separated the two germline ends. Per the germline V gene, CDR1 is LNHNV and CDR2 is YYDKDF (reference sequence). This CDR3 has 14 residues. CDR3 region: CATSRDLEGNGYTF. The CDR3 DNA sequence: TGTGCCACCAGCAGAGATCTGGAGGGTAATGGCTACACCTTC.

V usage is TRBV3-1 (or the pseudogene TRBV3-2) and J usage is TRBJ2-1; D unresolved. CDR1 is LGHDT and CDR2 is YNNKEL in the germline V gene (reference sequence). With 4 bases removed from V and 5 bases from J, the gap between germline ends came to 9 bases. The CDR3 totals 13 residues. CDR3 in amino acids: CASSPPVNNEQFF. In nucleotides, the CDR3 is TGTGCCAGCAGCCCCCCGGTGAACAATGAGCAGTTCTTC.

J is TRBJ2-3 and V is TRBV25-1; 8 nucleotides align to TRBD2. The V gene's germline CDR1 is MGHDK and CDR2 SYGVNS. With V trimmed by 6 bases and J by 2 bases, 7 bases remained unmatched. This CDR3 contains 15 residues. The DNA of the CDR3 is TGTGCCAGCAGCCCGGGACTAGGGAACACAGATACGCAGTATTTT. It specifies CASSPGLGNTDTQYF.

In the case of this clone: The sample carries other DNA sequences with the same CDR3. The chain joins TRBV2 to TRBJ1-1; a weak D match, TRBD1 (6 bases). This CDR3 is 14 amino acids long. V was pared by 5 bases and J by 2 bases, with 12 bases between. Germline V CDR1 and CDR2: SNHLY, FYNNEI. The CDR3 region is CASSYGGLNTEAFF. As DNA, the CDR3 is TGTGCCAGCAGTTATGGGGGCTTAAACACTGAAGCTTTCTTT.

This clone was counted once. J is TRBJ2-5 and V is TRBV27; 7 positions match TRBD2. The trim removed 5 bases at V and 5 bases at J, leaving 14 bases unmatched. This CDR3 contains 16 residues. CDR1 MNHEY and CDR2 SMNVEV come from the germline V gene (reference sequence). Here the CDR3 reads CASSPLTGTTRETQYF. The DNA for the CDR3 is TGTGCCAGCAGTCCCCTCACCGGGACTACGCGCGAGACCCAGTACTTC.

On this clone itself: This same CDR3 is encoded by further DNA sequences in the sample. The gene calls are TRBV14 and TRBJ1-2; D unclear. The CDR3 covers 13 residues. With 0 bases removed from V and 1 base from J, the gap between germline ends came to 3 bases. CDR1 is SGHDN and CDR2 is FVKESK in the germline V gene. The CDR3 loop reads CASSQDRNYGYTF. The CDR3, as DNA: TGTGCCAGCAGCCAAGACCGTAACTATGGCTACACCTTC.

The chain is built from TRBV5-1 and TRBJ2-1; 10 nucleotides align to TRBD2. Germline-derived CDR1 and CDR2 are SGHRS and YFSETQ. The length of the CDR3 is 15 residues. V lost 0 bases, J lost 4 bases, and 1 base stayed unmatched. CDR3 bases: TGCGCCAGCAGCTTGGAGCGGGGGGGTTACAATGAGCAGTTCTTC. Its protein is CASSLERGGYNEQFF.

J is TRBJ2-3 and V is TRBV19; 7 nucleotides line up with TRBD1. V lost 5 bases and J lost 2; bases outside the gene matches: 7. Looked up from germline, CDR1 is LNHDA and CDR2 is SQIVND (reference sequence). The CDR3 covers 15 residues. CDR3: CASSPGTANTDTQYF. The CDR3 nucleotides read TGTGCCAGTAGTCCCGGGACAGCTAACACAGATACGCAGTATTTT.

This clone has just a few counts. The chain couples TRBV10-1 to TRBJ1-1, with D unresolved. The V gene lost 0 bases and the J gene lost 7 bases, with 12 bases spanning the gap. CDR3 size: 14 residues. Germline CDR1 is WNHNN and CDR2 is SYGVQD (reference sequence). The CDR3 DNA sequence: TGCGCCAGCAGTGAGTCGGTTGGAGGGCGTGAAGCTTTCTTT. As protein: CASSESVGGREAFF.

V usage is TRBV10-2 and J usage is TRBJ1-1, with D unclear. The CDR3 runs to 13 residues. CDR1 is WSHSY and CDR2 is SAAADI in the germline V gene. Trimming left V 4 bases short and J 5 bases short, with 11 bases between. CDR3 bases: TGCGCCAGCAGTGGGGCTCATGGTACTGAAGCTTTCTTT. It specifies CASSGAHGTEAFF.

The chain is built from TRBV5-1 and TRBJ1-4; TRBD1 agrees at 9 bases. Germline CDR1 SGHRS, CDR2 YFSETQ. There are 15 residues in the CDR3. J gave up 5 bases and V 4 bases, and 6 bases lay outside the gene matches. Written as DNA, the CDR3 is TGCGCCAGCAGCCTCGGACAGGGGCCGAATGAAAAACTGTTTTTT. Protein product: CASSLGQGPNEKLFF.

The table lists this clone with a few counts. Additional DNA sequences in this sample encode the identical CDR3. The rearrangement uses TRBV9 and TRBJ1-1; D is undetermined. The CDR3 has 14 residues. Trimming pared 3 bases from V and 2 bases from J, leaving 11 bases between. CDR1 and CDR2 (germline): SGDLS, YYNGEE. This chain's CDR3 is CASSALTENTEAFF. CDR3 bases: TGTGCCAGCAGCGCCTTAACAGAAAACACTGAAGCTTTCTTT. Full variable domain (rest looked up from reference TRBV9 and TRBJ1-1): DSGVTQTPKHLITATGQRVTLRCSPRSGDLSVYWYQQSLDQGLQFLIQYYNGEERAKGNILERFSAQQFPDLHSELNLSSLELGDSALYFCASSALTENTEAFFGQGTRLTVV.

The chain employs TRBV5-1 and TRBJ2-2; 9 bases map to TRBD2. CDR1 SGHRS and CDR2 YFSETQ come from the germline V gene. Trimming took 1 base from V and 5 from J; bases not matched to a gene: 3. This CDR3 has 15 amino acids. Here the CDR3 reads CASSLRLAGTGELFF. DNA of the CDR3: TGCGCCAGCAGCTTGCGGCTAGCGGGGACCGGGGAGCTGTTTTTT.

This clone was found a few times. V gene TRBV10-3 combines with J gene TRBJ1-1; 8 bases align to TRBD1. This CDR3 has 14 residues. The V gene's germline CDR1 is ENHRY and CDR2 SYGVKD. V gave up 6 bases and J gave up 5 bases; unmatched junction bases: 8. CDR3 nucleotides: TGTGCCATCAGAGCCCTGACAGGGGAGACTGAAGCTTTCTTT. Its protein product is CAIRALTGETEAFF.

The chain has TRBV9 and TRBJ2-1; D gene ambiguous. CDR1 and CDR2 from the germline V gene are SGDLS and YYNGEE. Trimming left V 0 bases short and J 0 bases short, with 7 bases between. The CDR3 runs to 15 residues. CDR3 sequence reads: CASSVDSPSYNEQFF. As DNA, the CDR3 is TGTGCCAGCAGCGTAGACAGTCCCTCCTACAATGAGCAGTTCTTC.

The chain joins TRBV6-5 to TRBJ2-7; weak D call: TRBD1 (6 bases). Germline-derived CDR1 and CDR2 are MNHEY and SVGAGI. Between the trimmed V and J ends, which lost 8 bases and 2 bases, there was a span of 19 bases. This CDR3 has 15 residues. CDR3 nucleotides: TGTGCCAGCCGGAGGTGGACAGCCTCTACCTACGAGCAGTACTTC. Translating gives CASRRWTASTYEQYF.

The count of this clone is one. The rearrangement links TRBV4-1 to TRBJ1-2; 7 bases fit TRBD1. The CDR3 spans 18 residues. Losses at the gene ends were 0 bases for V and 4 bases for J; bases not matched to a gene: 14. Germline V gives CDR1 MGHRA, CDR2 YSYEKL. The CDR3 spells CASSQDSIGNRGSYGYTF. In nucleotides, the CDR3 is TGCGCCAGCAGCCAAGACAGCATTGGGAACAGGGGCTCCTATGGCTACACCTTC.